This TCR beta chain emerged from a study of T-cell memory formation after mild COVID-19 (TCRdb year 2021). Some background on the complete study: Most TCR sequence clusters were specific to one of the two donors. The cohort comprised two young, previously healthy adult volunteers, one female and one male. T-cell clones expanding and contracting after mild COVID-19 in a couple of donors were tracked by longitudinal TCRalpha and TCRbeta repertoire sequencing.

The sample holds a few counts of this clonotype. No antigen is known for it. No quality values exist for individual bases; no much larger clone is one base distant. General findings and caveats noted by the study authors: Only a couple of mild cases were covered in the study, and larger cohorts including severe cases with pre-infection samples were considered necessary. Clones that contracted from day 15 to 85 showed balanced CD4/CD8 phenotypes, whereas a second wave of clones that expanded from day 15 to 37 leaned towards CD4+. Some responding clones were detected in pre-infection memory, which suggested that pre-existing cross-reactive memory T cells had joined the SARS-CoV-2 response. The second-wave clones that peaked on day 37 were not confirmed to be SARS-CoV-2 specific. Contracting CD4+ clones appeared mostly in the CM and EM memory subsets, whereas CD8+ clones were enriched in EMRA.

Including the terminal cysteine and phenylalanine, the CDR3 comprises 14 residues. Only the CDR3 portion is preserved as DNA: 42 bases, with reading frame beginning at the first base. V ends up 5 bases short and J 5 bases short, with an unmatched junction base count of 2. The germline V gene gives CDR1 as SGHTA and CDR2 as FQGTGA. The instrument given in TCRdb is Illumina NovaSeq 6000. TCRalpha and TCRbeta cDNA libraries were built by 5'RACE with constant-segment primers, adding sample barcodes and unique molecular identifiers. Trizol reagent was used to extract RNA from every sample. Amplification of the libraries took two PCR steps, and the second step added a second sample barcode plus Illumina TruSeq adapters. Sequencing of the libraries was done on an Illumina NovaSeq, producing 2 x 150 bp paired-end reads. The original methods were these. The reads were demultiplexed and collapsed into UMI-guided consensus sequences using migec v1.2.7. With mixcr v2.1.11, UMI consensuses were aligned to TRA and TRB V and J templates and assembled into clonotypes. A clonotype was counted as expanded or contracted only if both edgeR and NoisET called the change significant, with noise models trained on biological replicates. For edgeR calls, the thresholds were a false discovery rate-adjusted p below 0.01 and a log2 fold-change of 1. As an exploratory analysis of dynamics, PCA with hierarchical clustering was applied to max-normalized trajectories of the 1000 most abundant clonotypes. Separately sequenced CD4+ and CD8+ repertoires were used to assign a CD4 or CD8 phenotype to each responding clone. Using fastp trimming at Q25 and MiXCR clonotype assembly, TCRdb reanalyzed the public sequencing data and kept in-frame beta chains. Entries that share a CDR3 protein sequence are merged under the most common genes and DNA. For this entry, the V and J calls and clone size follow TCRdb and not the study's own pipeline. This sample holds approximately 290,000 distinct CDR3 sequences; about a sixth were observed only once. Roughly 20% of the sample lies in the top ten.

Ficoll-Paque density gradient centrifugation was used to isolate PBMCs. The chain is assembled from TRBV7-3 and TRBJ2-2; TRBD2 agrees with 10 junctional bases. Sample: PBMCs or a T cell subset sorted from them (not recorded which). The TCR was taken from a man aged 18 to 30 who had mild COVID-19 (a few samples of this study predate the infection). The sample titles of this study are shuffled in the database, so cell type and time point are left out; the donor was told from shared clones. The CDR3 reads CASSTLAGTGELFF. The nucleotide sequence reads TGTGCCAGCAGCACACTAGCGGGGACCGGGGAGCTGTTTTTT.